This T cell receptor beta chain was recorded in a study of T cell repertoires in cytomegalovirus infection (dated by TCRdb to about 2019). Looking at the study overall: The peptide stimulations were aimed at well-studied HLA-B-restricted epitopes as well as recently identified HLA-C-restricted CMV epitopes, whose presentation resists viral immunomodulation. Donor HLA type was relevant to the analysis, because carriage of CMV infection together with the matching HLA type was indicated by public TCR beta signatures.

The study at large found these results: The ex vivo response was dominated by HLA-C-restricted CMV-specific TCR beta clonotypes, and the single most frequent clonotype in two of eight donors was supplied by these HLA-C-restricted clonotypes. Cumulative frequency of public TCR beta family members discriminated carriers of CMV infection plus the relevant HLA type in this cohort and an independent approximately 350-donor cohort.

Per the publication, the treatment or condition label means: in vitro stimulation with specific CMV peptide epitopes to enrich CMV-specific T cells. The germline V end is reduced by 6 bases and the J end by 4 bases; junction bases left unmatched: 8. Based on the germline V gene, the CDR1 and CDR2 sequences are MNHGY and SAAAGT. Spanning cysteine to phenylalanine, the CDR3 consists of 15 amino acids. Only the CDR3 part of the read is kept: 45 bases, read in frame from the first base. Of note for this clonotype: It lacks a known antigen. The sample holds no much larger clone one base away, and base qualities are not on file.

TCRdb shows the sequencer as Illumina HiSeq 1500. The public sequencing data were trimmed at Q25 with fastp and processed into clonotypes with MiXCR by TCRdb, which kept only in-frame beta chains. Rows matching on CDR3 protein sequence are summarized as one entry with the most common DNA and genes. This sample has a few hundred thousand distinct CDR3 sequences in its table, and around two fifths of those were observed once. Around 50% of the sample comes from the top ten. The V and J segments used are TRBV6-8 and TRBJ2-1, with 8 middle bases fitting TRBD1. The sample in question was cultured PBMCs, obtained from culture after CMV antigen stimulation. The TCR originated in a human donor in good health (CMV status not recorded). Some clones in this sample may be carry-over from other donors' samples. This receptor has the CDR3 CASSLDRVSYNEQFF. The nucleotides are TGTGCCAGCAGCCTGGACAGGGTTTCTTACAATGAGCAGTTCTTC.